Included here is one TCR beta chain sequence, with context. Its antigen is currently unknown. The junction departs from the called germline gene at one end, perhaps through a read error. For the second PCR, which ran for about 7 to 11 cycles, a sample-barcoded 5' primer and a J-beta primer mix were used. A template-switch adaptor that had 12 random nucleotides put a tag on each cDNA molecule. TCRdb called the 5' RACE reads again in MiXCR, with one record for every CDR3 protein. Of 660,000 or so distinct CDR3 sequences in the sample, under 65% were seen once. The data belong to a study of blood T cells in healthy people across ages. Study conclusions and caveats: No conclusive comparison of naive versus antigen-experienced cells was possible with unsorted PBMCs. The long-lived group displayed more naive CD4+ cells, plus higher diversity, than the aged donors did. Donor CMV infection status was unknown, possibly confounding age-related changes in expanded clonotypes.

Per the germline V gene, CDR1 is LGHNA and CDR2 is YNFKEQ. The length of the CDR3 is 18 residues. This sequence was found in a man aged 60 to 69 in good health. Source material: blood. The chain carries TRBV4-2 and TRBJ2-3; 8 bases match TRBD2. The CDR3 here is CASSASTPGLVSTETQYF. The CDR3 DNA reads TGTGCCAGCAGCGCCAGTACCCCGGGACTAGTTAGCACAGAGACGCAGTATTTT.